This T cell receptor (beta chain) originates from a study of Ad26.COV2.S vaccination and SARS-CoV-2 variants. Findings and caveats of the study: Total T cell responses may have been underestimated by the TCR breadth and depth analyses.

This clone was detected once. Its antigen is unidentified. Measured with immunoSEQ multiplex PCR; TCRdb has only the in-frame clones, and not every one. The sample yields approximately 300,000 clones, approximately 86% seen once. The sample's treatment: around 19 received Ad26.COV2.S at low or high dose, single or two shots; several received placebo; per-sample allocation not given. Day 63 following the first vaccine or placebo injection was when the samples were taken. There are 15 residues in the CDR3. Unmatched junction bases numbered 5, after V lost 2 bases and J lost 2 bases. Germline loops: CDR1 MGHDK, CDR2 SYGVNS.

This chain links TRBV25-1 with TRBJ1-1; 7 bases line up with TRBD1. This clonotype originated in a person aged 18 to 65 who received the Ad26.COV2.S COVID-19 vaccine or a placebo. This specimen consisted of peripheral blood, obtained in a trial of Ad26.COV2.S vaccine versus placebo. CDR3 residues: CASSENHRGNTEAFF. CDR3 nucleotides: TGTGCCAGCAGTGAAAACCACAGGGGAAACACTGAAGCTTTCTTT.